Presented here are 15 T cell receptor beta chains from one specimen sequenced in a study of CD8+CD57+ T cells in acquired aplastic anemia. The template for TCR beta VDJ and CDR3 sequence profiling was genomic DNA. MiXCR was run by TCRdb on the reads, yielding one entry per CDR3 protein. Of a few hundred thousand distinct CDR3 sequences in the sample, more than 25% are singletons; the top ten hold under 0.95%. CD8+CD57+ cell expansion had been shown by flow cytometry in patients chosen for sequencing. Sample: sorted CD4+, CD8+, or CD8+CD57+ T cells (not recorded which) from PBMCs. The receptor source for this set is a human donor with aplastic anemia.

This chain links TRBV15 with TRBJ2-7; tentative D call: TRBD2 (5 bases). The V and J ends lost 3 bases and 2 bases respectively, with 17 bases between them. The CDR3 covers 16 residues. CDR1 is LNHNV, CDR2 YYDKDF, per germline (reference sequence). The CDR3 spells CATSRRAGSVTYEQYF. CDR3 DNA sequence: TGTGCCACCAGCAGGAGGGCGGGCAGCGTAACCTACGAGCAGTACTTC.

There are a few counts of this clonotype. The CDR3 coding sequence is TGCAGCGTTGGGGACAGGGGCTACGAGCAGTACTTC. Its translation: CSVGDRGYEQYF. The V and J genes are TRBV29-1 and TRBJ2-7, with TRBD1 identical over 10 bases. The length of the CDR3 is 12 residues. The V segment lost 4 bases and the J segment 3 bases; nucleotides outside the gene matches: 0. Looked up from germline, CDR1 is SQVTM and CDR2 is ANQGSEA.

The CDR3: CASTLTLDRSEFF. CDR3 DNA: TGTGCCAGCACCCTCACCTTGGACAGGTCGGAGTTCTTC. The gene calls are TRBV5-6 and TRBJ2-1, with 7 positions matching TRBD1. The CDR3 consists of 13 residues. Germline-derived CDR1 and CDR2 are SGHDT and YYEEEE. V was pared by 6 bases and J by 14 bases, with 14 bases of the junction left unmatched.

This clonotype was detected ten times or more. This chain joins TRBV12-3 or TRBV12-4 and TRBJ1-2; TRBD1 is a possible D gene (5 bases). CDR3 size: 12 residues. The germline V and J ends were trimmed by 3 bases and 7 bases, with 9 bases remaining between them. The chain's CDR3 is CASSFGAGGYTF. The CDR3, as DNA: TGTGCCAGCAGTTTTGGGGCGGGTGGCTACACCTTC.

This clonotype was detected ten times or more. The CDR3: CSAMFGYEQYF. The CDR3 nucleotides read TGCAGTGCCATGTTTGGCTACGAGCAGTACTTC. This rearrangement joins TRBV20-1 to TRBJ2-7; D call uncertain. Germline V CDR1 and CDR2: DFQATT, SNEGSKA (reference sequence). Trimming removed 6 bases from V and 3 bases from J, with 9 bases in between. CDR3 length: 11 amino acids.

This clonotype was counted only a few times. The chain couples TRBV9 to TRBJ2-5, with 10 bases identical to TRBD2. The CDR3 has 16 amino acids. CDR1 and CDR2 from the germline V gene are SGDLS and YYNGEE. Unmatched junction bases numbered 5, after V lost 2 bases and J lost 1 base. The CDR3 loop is CASSVTSGDLQETQYF. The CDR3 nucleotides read TGTGCCAGCAGCGTTACTAGCGGGGACCTCCAAGAGACCCAGTACTTC.

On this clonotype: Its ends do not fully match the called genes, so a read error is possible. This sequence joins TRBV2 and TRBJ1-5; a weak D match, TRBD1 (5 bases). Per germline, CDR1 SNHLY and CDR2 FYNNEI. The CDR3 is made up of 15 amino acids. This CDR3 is CASSQDGAAYQPQHF. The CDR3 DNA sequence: TGCGCCAGCAGCCAAGATGGGGCGGCTTATCAGCCCCAGCATTTT.

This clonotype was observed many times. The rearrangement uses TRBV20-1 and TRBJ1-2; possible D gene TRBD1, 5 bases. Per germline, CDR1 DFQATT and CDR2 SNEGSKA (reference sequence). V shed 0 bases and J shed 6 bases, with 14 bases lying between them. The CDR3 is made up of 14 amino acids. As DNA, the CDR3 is TGCAGTGCTAGAGATCTGCAGGGCCAAGATGGCTACACCTTC. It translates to CSARDLQGQDGYTF.

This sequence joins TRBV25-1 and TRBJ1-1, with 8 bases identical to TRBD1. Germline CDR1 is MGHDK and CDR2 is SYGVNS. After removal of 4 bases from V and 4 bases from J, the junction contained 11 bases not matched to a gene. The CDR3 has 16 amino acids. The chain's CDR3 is CASSALGHRGGTEAFF. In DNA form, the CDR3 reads TGTGCCAGCAGTGCGTTAGGACACAGGGGGGGCACTGAAGCTTTCTTT.

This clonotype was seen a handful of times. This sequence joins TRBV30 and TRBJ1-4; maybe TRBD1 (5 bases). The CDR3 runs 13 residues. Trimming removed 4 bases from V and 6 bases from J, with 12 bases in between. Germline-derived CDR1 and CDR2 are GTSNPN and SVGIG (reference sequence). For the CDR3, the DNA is TGTGCCTGGAAGGGCGGGGGGGATGAAAAACTGTTTTTT. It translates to CAWKGGGDEKLFF.

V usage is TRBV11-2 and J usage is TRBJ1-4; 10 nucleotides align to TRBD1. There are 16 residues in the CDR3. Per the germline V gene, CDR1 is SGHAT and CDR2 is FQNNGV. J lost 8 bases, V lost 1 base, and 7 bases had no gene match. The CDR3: CASSLVGTGAGEKLFF. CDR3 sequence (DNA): TGTGCCAGCAGCTTAGTGGGGACAGGGGCAGGGGAAAAACTGTTTTTT.

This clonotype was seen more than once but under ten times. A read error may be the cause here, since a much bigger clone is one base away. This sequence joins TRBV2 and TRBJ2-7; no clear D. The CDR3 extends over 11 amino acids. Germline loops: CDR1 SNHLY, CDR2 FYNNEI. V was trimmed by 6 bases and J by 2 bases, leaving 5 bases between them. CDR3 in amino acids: CASRPTYEQYF. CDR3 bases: TGTGCCAGCAGACCCACCTACGAGCAGTACTTC.

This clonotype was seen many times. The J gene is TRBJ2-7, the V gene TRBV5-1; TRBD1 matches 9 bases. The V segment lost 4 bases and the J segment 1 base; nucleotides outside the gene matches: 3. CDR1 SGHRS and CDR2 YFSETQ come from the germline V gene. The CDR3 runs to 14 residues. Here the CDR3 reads CASSIGTGSYEQYF. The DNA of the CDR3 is TGCGCCAGCAGCATCGGGACAGGGTCCTACGAGCAGTACTTC.

CDR3 bases: TGCAGTGCGGACCCGACAGGGGGCAGTGAGACCCAGTACTTC. Translating it yields CSADPTGGSETQYF. This sequence joins TRBV20-1 and TRBJ2-5; 10 bases align to TRBD1. There are 14 residues in the CDR3. Germline V lookup: CDR1 DFQATT, CDR2 SNEGSKA (reference sequence). V was clipped by 6 bases and J by 5 bases; unmatched bases: 9.

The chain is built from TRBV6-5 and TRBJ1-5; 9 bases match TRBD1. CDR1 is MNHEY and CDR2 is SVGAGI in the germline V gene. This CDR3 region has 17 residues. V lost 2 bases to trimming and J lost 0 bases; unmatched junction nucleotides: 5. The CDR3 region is CASSYETGGRSNQPQHF. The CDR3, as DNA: TGTGCCAGCAGTTACGAGACAGGGGGTCGTAGCAATCAGCCCCAGCATTTT.